Detailed here is one T cell receptor beta chain. What it recognizes is unknown. The sample originates from a study of cytomegalovirus exposure and HLA in healthy donors. At the level of the study: Falling in the Caucasian-associated ancestry cluster were roughly 86% of under 500 genotyped donors. Study outcomes and limitations: A later look showed TCR association rates differing by HLA locus, highest for DRB1 and lowest for HLA-C.

PCR was performed using 60 Vbeta and 13 Jbeta primers. The assay was immunoSEQ multiplex PCR, and TCRdb's table has in-frame clones only and misses some. The data show about 160,000 clones, roughly four fifths seen once. The CDR3 is 16 residues long. Trimming took 3 bases from V and 1 from J; bases not matched to a gene: 4. Germline CDR1 SGHTA, CDR2 FQGNSA. Sequenced sample: PBMCs. The TCR sequence derives from a man in his late teens or twenties in good health and CMV-seronegative. This sequence joins TRBV7-2 and TRBJ2-7, with 12 nucleotides matching TRBD2. The CDR3 sequence: CASSLLGLAGSYEQYF. For the CDR3, the DNA is TGTGCCAGCAGCTTGTTAGGACTAGCGGGATCCTACGAGCAGTACTTC.